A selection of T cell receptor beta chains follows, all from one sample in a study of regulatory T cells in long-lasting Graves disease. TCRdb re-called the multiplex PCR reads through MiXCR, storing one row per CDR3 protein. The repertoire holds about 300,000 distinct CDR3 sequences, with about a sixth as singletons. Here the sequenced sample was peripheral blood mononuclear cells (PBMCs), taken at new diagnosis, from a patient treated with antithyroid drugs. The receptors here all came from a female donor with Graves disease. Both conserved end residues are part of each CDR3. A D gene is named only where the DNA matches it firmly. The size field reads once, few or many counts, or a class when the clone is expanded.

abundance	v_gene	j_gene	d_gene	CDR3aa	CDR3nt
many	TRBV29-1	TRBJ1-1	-	CSVEDGTTEAFF	TGCAGCGTTGAGGACGGAACCACTGAAGCTTTCTTT
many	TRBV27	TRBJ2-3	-	CASSPMTDYGTDTQYF	TGTGCCAGCAGCCCCATGACGGACTACGGCACAGATACGCAGTATTTT
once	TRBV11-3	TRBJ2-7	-	CASSLEQGGTYEQYF	TGTGCCAGCAGCTTAGAGCAGGGAGGTACCTACGAGCAGTACTTC
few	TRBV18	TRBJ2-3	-	CASSPPGQTSTDTQYF	TGTGCCAGCTCACCACCGGGACAAACTAGCACAGATACGCAGTATTTT
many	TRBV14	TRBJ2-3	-	CASSPSQGFTDTQYF	TGTGCCAGCAGCCCATCTCAAGGATTCACAGATACGCAGTATTTT
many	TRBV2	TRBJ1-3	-	CASSEGRQFDSGNTIYF	TGTGCCAGCAGTGAAGGTCGACAGTTCGACTCTGGAAACACCATATATTTT
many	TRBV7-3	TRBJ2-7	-	CASSRSDSSEQYF	TGTGCCAGCAGCCGATCCGACAGTAGCGAGCAGTACTTC
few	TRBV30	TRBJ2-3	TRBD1	CAWSVTGGDTQYF	TGTGCCTGGAGCGTGACAGGGGGAGATACGCAGTATTTT
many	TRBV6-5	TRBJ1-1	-	CASSYSWGGETEAFF	TGTGCCAGCAGTTACTCATGGGGGGGAGAGACTGAAGCTTTCTTT
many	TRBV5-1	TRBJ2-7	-	CASRPDLYEQYF	TGCGCCAGCAGGCCAGACCTCTACGAGCAGTACTTC
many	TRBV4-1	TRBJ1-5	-	CASSPDSYSNQPQHF	TGCGCCAGCAGCCCCGACAGCTATAGCAATCAGCCCCAGCATTTT
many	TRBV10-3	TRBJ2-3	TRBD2	CAISGAGTDTQYF	TGTGCCATCAGTGGAGCGGGAACAGATACGCAGTATTTT
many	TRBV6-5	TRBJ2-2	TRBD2	CASSLGVLAGVTGGELFF	TGTGCCAGCAGTTTAGGGGTACTAGCGGGAGTCACGGGCGGGGAGCTGTTTTTT
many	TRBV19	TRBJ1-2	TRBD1	CASSITGTGSGYTF	TGTGCCAGTAGTATAACCGGGACAGGGAGTGGCTACACCTTC
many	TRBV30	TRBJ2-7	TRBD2	CAWSEGAGVQEQYF	TGTGCCTGGAGTGAAGGCGCGGGAGTCCAAGAGCAGTACTTC